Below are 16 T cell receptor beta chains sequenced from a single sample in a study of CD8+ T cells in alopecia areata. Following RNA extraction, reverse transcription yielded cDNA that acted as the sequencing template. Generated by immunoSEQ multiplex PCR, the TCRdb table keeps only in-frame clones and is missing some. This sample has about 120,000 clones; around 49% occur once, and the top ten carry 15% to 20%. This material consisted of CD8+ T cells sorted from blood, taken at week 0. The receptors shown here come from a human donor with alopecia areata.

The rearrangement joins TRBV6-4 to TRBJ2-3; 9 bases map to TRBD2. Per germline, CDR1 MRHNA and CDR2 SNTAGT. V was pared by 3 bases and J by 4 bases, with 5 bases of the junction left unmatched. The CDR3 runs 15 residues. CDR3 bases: TGTGCCAGCAGTGATATGGCTAGCGGGGCAGATACGCAGTATTTT. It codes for CASSDMASGADTQYF.

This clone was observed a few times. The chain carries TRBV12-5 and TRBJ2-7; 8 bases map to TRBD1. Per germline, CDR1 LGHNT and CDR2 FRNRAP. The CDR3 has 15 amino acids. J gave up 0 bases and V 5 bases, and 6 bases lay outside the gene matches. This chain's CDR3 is CASGLGQGSSYEQYF. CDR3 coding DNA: TGTGCTAGTGGTCTAGGACAGGGTAGCTCCTACGAGCAGTACTTC.

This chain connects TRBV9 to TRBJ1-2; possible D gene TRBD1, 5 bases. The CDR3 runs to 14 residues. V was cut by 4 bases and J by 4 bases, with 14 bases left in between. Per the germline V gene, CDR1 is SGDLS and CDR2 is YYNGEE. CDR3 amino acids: CASSPEGRGYGYTF. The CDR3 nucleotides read TGTGCCAGCAGCCCAGAGGGGCGCGGCTATGGCTACACCTTC.

The CDR3: CASSYSAPNYGYTF. As DNA, the CDR3 is TGTGCCAGCAGTTATAGTGCACCTAACTATGGCTACACCTTC. The chain combines TRBV6-5 with TRBJ1-2, with D uncertain. This CDR3 region has 14 residues. Germline V gene sequence: CDR1 MNHEY, CDR2 SVGAGI. Trimming stripped 3 bases from V and 0 bases from J, with 8 bases between.

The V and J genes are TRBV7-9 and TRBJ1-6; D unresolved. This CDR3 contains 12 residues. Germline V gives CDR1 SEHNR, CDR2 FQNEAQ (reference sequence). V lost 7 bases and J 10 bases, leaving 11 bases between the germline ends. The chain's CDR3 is CASTIRGSPLHF. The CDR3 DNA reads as TGTGCCAGCACCATTCGAGGATCACCCCTCCACTTT.

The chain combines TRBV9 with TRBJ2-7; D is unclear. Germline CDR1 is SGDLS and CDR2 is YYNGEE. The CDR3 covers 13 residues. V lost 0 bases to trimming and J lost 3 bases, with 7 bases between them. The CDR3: CASSVGVDYEQYF. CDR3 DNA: TGTGCCAGCAGCGTAGGAGTGGACTACGAGCAGTACTTC.

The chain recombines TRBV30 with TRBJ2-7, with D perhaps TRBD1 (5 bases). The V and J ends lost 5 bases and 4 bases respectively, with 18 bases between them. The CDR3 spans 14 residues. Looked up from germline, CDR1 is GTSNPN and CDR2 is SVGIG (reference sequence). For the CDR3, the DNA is TGTGCCTGGGCCCCCTCAGGGTTGGGGTACGAGCAGTACTTC. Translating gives CAWAPSGLGYEQYF.

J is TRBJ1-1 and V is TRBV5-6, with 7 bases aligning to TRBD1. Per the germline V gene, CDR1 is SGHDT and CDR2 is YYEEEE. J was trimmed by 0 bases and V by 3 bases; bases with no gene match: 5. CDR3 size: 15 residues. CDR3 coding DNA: TGTGCCAGCAGCTGGGGGACAGCATTGAACACTGAAGCTTTCTTT. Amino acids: CASSWGTALNTEAFF.

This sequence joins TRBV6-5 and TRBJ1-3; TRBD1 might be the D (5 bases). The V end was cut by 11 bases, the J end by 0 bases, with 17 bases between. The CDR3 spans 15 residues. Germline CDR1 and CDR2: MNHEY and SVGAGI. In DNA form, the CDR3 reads TGTGCCGTAGGGGCATCGACTCTCTCTGGAAACACCATATATTTT. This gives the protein CAVGASTLSGNTIYF.

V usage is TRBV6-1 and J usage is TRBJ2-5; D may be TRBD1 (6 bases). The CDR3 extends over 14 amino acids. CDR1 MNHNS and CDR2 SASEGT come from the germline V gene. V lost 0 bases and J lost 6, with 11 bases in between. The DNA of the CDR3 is TGTGCCAGCAGTGAAGCGCACAGGGCGAAGACCCAGTACTTC. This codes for CASSEAHRAKTQYF.

CDR3 nucleotide sequence: TGTGCCAGCACCAACAGGGGACCGTACGAGCAGTACTTC. Translating gives CASTNRGPYEQYF. This chain joins TRBV6-5 and TRBJ2-7, with 7 bases lining up with TRBD1. The CDR3 length is 13 residues. With V trimmed by 7 bases and J by 4 bases, 7 bases remained unmatched. Per germline, CDR1 MNHEY and CDR2 SVGAGI.

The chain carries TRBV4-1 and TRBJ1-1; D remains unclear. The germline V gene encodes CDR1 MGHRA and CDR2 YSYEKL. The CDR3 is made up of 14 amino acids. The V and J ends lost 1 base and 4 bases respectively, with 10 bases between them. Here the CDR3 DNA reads TGCGCCAGCAGCCAAGTACAAGTTGGCACTGAAGCTTTCTTT. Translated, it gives CASSQVQVGTEAFF.

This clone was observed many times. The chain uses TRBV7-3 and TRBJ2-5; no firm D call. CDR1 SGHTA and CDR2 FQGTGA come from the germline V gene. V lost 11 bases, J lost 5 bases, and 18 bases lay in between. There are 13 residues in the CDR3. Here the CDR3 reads CASSEVLGETQYF. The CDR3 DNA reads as TGTGCCTCCTCCGAAGTTTTGGGGGAGACCCAGTACTTC.

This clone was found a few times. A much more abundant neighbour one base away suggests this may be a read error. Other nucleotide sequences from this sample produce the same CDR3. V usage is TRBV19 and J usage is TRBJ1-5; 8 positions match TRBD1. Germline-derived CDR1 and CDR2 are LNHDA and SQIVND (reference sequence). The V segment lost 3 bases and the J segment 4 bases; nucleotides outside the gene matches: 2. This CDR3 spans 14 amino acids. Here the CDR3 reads CASSIRDRNQPQHF. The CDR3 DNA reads TGTGCCAGTAGTATCCGGGACAGGAATCAGCCCCAGCATTTT.

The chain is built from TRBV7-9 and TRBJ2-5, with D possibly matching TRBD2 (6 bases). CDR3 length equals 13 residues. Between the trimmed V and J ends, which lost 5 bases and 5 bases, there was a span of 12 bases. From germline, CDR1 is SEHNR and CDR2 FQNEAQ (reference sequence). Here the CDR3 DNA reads TGTGCCAGCAGCCCCACTGGGGGGGAGACCCAGTACTTC. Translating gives CASSPTGGETQYF.

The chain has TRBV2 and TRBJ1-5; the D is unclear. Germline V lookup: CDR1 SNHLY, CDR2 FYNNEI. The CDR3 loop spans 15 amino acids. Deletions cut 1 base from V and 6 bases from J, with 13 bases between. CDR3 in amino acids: CASSEGGGLAQPQHF. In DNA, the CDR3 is TGTGCCAGCAGTGAAGGAGGAGGGTTGGCTCAGCCCCAGCATTTT.